The present T cell receptor (beta chain) was sequenced within a study of Graves' ophthalmopathy and Graves' hyperthyroidism. Amplifying from RNA transcripts, the study obtained TCR beta CDR3 regions. Second-round multiplex PCR followed a first-round RT-PCR using HTBI primers. TCRdb ran MiXCR on the multiplex PCR reads and lists one entry per CDR3 protein. The sample lists 350,000 to 400,000 distinct CDR3 sequences, about 18% seen once, with roughly 1.4% in the top ten. This clonotype was detected ten times or more. The J segment lost 8 bases and the V segment lost 0 bases, leaving 6 bases of the junction unmatched. Germline-derived CDR1 and CDR2 are MNHNS and SASEGT. The CDR3 runs 15 residues.

The sample taken for sequencing was peripheral blood. The chain couples TRBV6-1 to TRBJ1-2; the match to TRBD1 covers 10 bases. This TCR derives from a woman aged 18-29 years with Graves' ophthalmopathy. For the CDR3, the DNA is TGTGCCAGCAGTGAAGCGGGACAGGGGCTTGGCGGCTACACCTTC. It translates to CASSEAGQGLGGYTF.